This T cell receptor beta chain was identified during a study of T cells in narcolepsy. Study outcomes and limitations: Healthy controls reportedly lacked the autoreactive clonotypes serially found in patients' blood. HCRT-specific and TRIB2-specific autoreactive clonotypes appeared among same-patient CSF and blood CD4+ clonotypes. In some patient and control memory CD4+ samples, autoreactive clones were absent.

The repertoire was sequenced with immunoSEQ multiplex PCR; TCRdb's copy has only in-frame clones and lacks some. The top ten clones hold 0.85% to 1.2% of a sample with just under 35,000 clones, approximately 80% of them seen once. Comment on this clone: Its antigen is as yet unknown.

The germline CDR1 and CDR2 sequences are SGHRS and YFSETQ. J lost 2 bases, V lost 6 bases, and 12 bases had no gene match. The CDR3 spans 18 residues. V and J are TRBV5-1 and TRBJ2-6; 9 bases align to TRBD1. The TCR originated in a human donor in good health. Sequencing was carried out using memory (CD45RA-) CD4+ T cells from blood. CDR3 sequence reads: CASKVLPGQGPGANVLTF. CDR3 DNA: TGCGCCAGCAAAGTCCTACCGGGACAGGGCCCTGGGGCCAACGTCCTGACTTTC.